Listed below are T cell receptor beta chains from one sample, sequenced in a study of cytomegalovirus exposure and HLA in healthy donors. The table came from immunoSEQ multiplex PCR; TCRdb's copy has only in-frame clones and leaves some out. The sample includes tens of thousands of clones, 81% of them seen just once. The source material was PBMCs. The receptors shown here come from a girl aged 2 to 10 in good health and CMV-seropositive. CDR3s include the opening cysteine and the closing phenylalanine or tryptophan. A D gene is named only where the DNA matches it firmly. Size values are once, few and many counts, or a class for expanded clones, and some rows have none.

J gene	clone size	V gene	D gene	CDR3 DNA	CDR3 protein
TRBJ1-4	.	TRBV7-9	.	TGTGCCAGCAGCTTAGGAACGGGTTCCATGAGTGAAAAACTGTTTTTT	CASSLGTGSMSEKLFF
TRBJ1-1	.	TRBV28	.	TGTGCCAGCAGTACAATCTCCGCGGGTATAGCGAACACTGAAGCTTTCTTT	CASSTISAGIANTEAFF
TRBJ2-1	.	TRBV10-3	.	TGTGCCGGCGGGGCCTACAATGAGCAGTTCTTC	CAGGAYNEQFF
TRBJ1-5	.	TRBV18	.	TGTGCCAGCTCACCTTCCGACAGCCAGCCCCAGCATTTT	CASSPSDSQPQHF
TRBJ2-1	.	TRBV5-1	.	TGCGCCAGCAATGGAGGCGGAGTGGGCAATGAGCAGTTCTTC	CASNGGGVGNEQFF
TRBJ1-1	.	TRBV29-1	.	TGCAGCGTTGCGGAGGATTCTGTGAACACTGAAGCTTTCTTT	CSVAEDSVNTEAFF
TRBJ1-2	.	TRBV20-1	.	TGCAGTGCTAGAGTCTTGGAGGGGTTC	CSARVLEGF
TRBJ2-1	few	TRBV5-8	TRBD2	TGTGCCAGCAGCTTCCCAGCGGGAGACCCAAATGAGCAGTTCTTC	CASSFPAGDPNEQFF
TRBJ1-4	.	TRBV28	.	TGTGCCAGCAGTTTATGGAAGGGGGGGGATGAAAAACTGTTTTTT	CASSLWKGGDEKLFF
TRBJ1-2	.	TRBV27	.	TGTGCCAGCAGTTTCGGAGGGGAAAATGGCTACACCTTC	CASSFGGENGYTF
TRBJ2-3	.	TRBV28	.	TGTGCCAGCAGGACTGGAGGGGCCCACACAGATACGCAGTATTTT	CASRTGGAHTDTQYF